The source of this T cell receptor beta chain is a study of identical twins (dated by TCRdb to the mid-2010s). For the wider study: TCR alpha and beta repertoires from monozygotic twins, unrelated adults of various ages and cord blood were deep-sequenced to test whether fetal clonotypes persist. To rule out contamination, replicate twin experiments were performed at different times with different library preparation protocols.

All donors were healthy Caucasians. The twin cohort consisted of three pairs of female monozygotic twins, all aged about 18 to 29 years. Peripheral blood mononuclear cells were the source from which RNA for the TCR libraries was isolated. With respect to this clonotype: The antigen it binds to is not known. Per-base quality was not reported, and no clone a single base away is much larger than it.

Summary of the overall study and its limitations: Zero-insertion analyses could be partly confounded by invariant T cells such as MAIT and iNKT, although diverse VJ usage argued against such confounding for most clonotypes. Out-of-frame TCR alpha sharing in monozygotic twins was systematically underestimated by recombination models, whereas sharing between unrelated individuals was in agreement with the recombination models. Compared with coincidental sharing between unrelated individuals, an excess of low generation-probability sequences was observed among out-of-frame TCR alpha sequences shared between twins. Excess twin sharing in beta out-of-frame sequences was weaker because fewer shared sequences lowered the signal-to-noise ratio. Abundant cord blood beta clonotypes carried fewer insertions; young adult naive repertoires showed a weaker similar trend, while memory repertoires showed none. Because the same donors could not be followed over many years, the conclusions relied on cross-sectional statistical analysis.

Reading from cysteine to phenylalanine, the CDR3 counts 13 amino acids. Of all the DNA, just the CDR3 is kept, 39 bases in frame from base 1. A distance of 10 bases separates the germline ends of V and J, which lose 2 bases and 5 bases respectively. The germline V gene encodes CDR1 LGHNT and CDR2 FRNRAP. The method was 5' RACE. TCRdb lists the instrument as Illumina HiSeq 2000. Template switching introduced a universal primer binding site; the final cDNA contained a unique molecular identifier, enabling accurate counting of TCR cDNA molecules. First-strand cDNA for TCR alpha and beta chains was synthesized from specific primers in the conserved constant-segment region. To control for contamination, every cDNA library carried two barcodes: a SMART-Mk sample barcode plus Illumina barcodes. TruSeq adapter sequences along with Illumina sample barcodes were introduced in two successive PCR steps. TCR alpha and beta cDNA libraries were sequenced on the Illumina HiSeq platform with custom primers. In the original analysis: MiGEC processed the raw reads to extract unique molecular identifiers, while MiXCR was used to determine the CDR3 positions. For each individual, recombination models were inferred using an EM algorithm with the repgenHMM and IGoR tools. Shared clonotypes were analyzed with the tcR package in R, and sharing was normalized by the product of cloneset sizes. To study raw recombination free of thymic and clonal selection effects, out-of-frame nonproductive sequences were analyzed. In TCRdb, the public reads were trimmed at Q25 with fastp and aligned with MiXCR, with productive beta chains retained. Identical CDR3 proteins give one entry, which carries the most common genes and DNA. The V and J calls were determined by TCRdb, not by the authors. The sample data list some 790,000 distinct CDR3 sequences, and 15% to 20% of these were observed just once. The ten largest make up around 13% of the sample.

These data also formed part of another study, on T cells expressing NK-cell markers. Reported in the second study: TCR beta-chain repertoires were profiled in sorted CD3+CD56+NKG2C+, CD3+CD56+NKG2C- and CD3+CD56-NKG2C+ T-cell subsets from several donors. Among the eight sequenced donors, seven were HCMV-seropositive and one was HCMV-seronegative. To restrict sorting to alphabetaTCR-expressing T cells, an anti-gammadeltaTCR antibody was added in several experiments. For about 6 donors, the dominant CD3+CD56+NKG2C+ clonotypes were among the top 10 CD8+ clonotypes and accounted for roughly 1.0-8% of CD8+ T cells. Those dominant clonotypes were again the most abundant among CD3+CD56-NKG2C+ cells in a few donors, at about 28.3-60.1%. It remained unclear whether the expanded NKG2C-expressing T cell clones were specific for HCMV antigens. All eight donors whose samples were sequenced were randomly selected healthy volunteers, three of them men and five women. To determine HCMV serostatus, a commercial ELISA kit was used to detect HCMV-specific IgG in serum. Bulk peripheral blood T-cell repertoires were additionally sequenced from unsorted PBMC for several donors. MIGEC was used to demultiplex reads and group reads by UMI, and MiTCR was used to assemble and quantify clonotypes. Only TCR cDNA sequences supported by at least two reads were kept to exclude erroneous sequences. The tcR package was used for downstream repertoire analysis, and clonotypes were matched across fractions by CDR3 nucleotide sequence plus V segment. Antigen specificity was annotated against VDJdb with VDJmatch, allowing one amino acid substitution in CDR3.

The chain is assembled from TRBV12-5 and TRBJ2-7; a confident D gene designation cannot be given. Sequencing used PBMCs. The clonotype comes from a woman between 18 and 29 years old in good health. CDR3 region: CASGLSSVHEQYF. At the DNA level, the sequence is TGTGCTAGTGGTTTGTCCAGCGTCCACGAGCAGTACTTC.